These T cell receptor beta chains were read from a single sample in a study of radiotherapy plus CTLA-4 blockade in lung cancer. The repertoire was sequenced with immunoSEQ multiplex PCR; TCRdb's copy has only in-frame clones and lacks some. The sample yields about 35,000 clones, approximately 85% seen once. Source: peripheral blood, taken from a patient treated with radiotherapy plus ipilimumab. The receptors were gathered from a human donor with non-small cell lung cancer who had stable disease on radiotherapy plus ipilimumab. Both conserved end residues are trimmed from each CDR3. A D gene is named only where the DNA matches it firmly.

ASSHFGGTSEGTQY,TRBD2,TRBV4-1
ASSPKQREMYEQY,TRBD2,TRBV6-5
ASSSPGQGTYEQY,TRBD1,TRBV7-2
ASSKEIYLQGEQF,-,TRBV19
ATSRATDRGGYT,TRBD1,TRBV15
ASSFPPGFEQF,-,TRBV6-5
ASSLYAGGSYSTDTQY,TRBD2,TRBV5-1
ASSLSRGEKLF,-,TRBV27
ASSLAQNEQLNYGYT,-,TRBV7-9
ASRPGQGAPGYT,TRBD1,TRBV27
ASSWTSGVPGTDTQY,TRBD2,TRBV28
ASSSSRGDYGYT,TRBD1,TRBV11-2
ASESYRGFLNEQF,TRBD1,TRBV6-1
ASRAPRTGLYTIY,TRBD1,TRBV2
ASSKSLGLEETQY,-,TRBV27
ASSFRSTPGTRDNEQF,TRBD2,TRBV7-2
ASSSLGLAFYNEQF,TRBD2,TRBV7-2
ASSPSLAGAGYEQY,TRBD2,TRBV18
ASSFSSQLAGTDTQY,TRBD2,TRBV7-3
ASSMYPQPRDRRYGYT,TRBD1,TRBV19
ASSRSGSGNTIY,-,TRBV5-4
ASSKETNTEAF,-,TRBV5-1
ASSPQGNTGELF,-,TRBV7-9
ASSLVLSGGRVGYEQY,-,TRBV11-2
ASSLRDRVAETQY,TRBD1,TRBV5-1
ASSLGTGTTSYEQY,-,TRBV28
ASSEGTGNSGNTIY,TRBD1,TRBV2
ASSMAEGQYEQY,-,TRBV19
AISDPGLTSTEAF,-,TRBV10-3
ASSPLIEREVYNEQL,TRBD2,TRBV4-1
ASSIAHKFLLGDRVQPQH,TRBD1,TRBV19
ASSWGTGRVTEAF,TRBD1,TRBV5-6
ASSEKETGGYEQY,TRBD1,TRBV6-1
ASSANGQTDTQY,-,TRBV9
ASSQGPGANYGYT,-,TRBV4-3
ASRKRPGGVNEQY,TRBD1,TRBV2
ASSTDPGTSGTDANTGELF,-,TRBV21-1
ASSSNREIGTGELF,-,TRBV7-9
AWNGGGSQPQH,-,TRBV30
ASSVFGSSYEQY,-,TRBV9
ASTGRVQGAESNQPQH,TRBD1,TRBV2
ASSEGWTVFNQPQH,-,TRBV4-1
ASSPIPGQPRTGDNSPLH,TRBD1,TRBV18
ASSLSSHSTEAF,-,TRBV5-4